This TCR beta chain was recorded in a study of blood T cell repertoires in COVID-19. Data came from immunoSEQ multiplex PCR; TCRdb stores just in-frame clones and leaves some out. The data contain about 230,000 clones, 85% of them singletons. Germline V lookup: CDR1 SGDLS, CDR2 YYNGEE. The CDR3 is 16 residues long. Trimming took 4 bases from V and 3 from J, leaving 17 bases between them. The TCR originated in a man aged 50 to 59 with COVID-19, enrolled during active disease. Sequencing was carried out using peripheral blood. The chain joins TRBV9 to TRBJ2-1; possible D gene TRBD2, 5 bases. Here the CDR3 DNA reads TGTGCCAGCAGCTCCTGGACGGGCGGGTTCTACAATGAGCAGTTCTTC. It codes for CASSSWTGGFYNEQFF.